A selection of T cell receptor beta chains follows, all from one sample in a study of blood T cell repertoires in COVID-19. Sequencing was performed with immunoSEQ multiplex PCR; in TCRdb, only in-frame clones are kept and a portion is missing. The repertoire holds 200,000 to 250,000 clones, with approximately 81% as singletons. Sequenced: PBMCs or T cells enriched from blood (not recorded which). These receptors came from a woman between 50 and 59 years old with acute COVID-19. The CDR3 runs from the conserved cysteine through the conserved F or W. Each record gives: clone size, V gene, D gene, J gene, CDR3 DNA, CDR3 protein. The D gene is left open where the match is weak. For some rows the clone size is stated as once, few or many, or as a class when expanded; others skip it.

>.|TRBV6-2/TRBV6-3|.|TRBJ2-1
TGTGCCAGCAGCCCCTCGGCGGATGAGCAGTTCTTC
CASSPSADEQFF
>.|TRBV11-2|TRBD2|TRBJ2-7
TGTGCCAGCAGCTTAGAGGGGGGGTTTAGTTCCTACGAGCAGTACTTC
CASSLEGGFSSYEQYF
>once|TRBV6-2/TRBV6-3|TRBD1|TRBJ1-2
TGTGCCAGCAGTTACCACAGGGGCCCCGGACACTATGGCTACACCTTC
CASSYHRGPGHYGYTF
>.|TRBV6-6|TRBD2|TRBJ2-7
TGTGCCAGCAGTCACGGGGCTAGCGGGAGTTCTCTCGGGGAGCAGTACTTC
CASSHGASGSSLGEQYF
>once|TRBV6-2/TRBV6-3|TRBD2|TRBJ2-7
TGTGCCAGCAGTTACCCAGGGACTAGCGGACAGTACGAGCAGTACTTC
CASSYPGTSGQYEQYF
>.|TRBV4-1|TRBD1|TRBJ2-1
TGCGCCAGCGCCCCCCAGAGGCAGGGGGAAGGGGATGAGCAGTTCTTC
CASAPQRQGEGDEQFF
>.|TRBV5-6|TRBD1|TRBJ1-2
TGTGCCAGCAGCTTGCGAAGGGGGCTGTTGGCTGGCTACACCTTC
CASSLRRGLLAGYTF
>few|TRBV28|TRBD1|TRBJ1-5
TGTGCCAGCAGTTTAGGGACAGGGTGCCATTTT
CASSLGTGCHF
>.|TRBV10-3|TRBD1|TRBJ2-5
TGTGCCATCAGTGAGCCTGGGACAGGGAGACAAGAGACCCAGTACTTC
CAISEPGTGRQETQYF
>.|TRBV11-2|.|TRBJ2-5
TGTGCCAGCAGCTCCCTGGGGCGTTACCAAGAGACCCAGTACTTC
CASSSLGRYQETQYF
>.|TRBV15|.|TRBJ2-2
TGTGCCACCAGCAGAGATCCAGGTACCGGGGAGCTGTTTTTT
CATSRDPGTGELFF
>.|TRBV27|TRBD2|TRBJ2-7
TGTGCCAGCAGCCTGGGACTAGCGGGAATCTACGAGCAGTACTTC
CASSLGLAGIYEQYF
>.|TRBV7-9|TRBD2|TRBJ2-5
TGTGCCAGCAGCTTTTTTCTAGCGGCCGCTCAAGAGACCCAGTACTTC
CASSFFLAAAQETQYF
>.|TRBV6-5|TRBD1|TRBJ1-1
TGTGCCAGCAGGATACAGGGGCGTGATGAAGCTTTCTTT
CASRIQGRDEAFF
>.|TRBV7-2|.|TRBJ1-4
TGTGCCAGCAGCTTAGTAGTGACGGGGAATGAAAAACTGTTTTTT
CASSLVVTGNEKLFF
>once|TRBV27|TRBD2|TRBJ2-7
TGTGCCAGCTTTACTAGCGGGATTCCCTACGAGCAGTACTTC
CASFTSGIPYEQYF
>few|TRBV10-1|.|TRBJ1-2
TGCGCCAGCAGTAATGAACCGGGGGATCCCTATGGCTACACCTTC
CASSNEPGDPYGYTF
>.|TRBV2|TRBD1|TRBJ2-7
TGTGCCAGCAGGGCGGACAGGGGCAAGATCTACGAGCAGTACTTC
CASRADRGKIYEQYF
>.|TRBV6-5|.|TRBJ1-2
TGTGCCAGCAGTTACGCCAACGCCGGGGGCTATGGCTACACCTTC
CASSYANAGGYGYTF
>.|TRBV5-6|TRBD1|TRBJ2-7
TGTGCCAGCAGCACAATCACAGGGGGCAACGAGCAGTACTTC
CASSTITGGNEQYF
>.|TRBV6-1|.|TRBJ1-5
TGTGCCAGCAGTGGCGGGGGGCGCAGACAGCCCCAGCATTTT
CASSGGGRRQPQHF
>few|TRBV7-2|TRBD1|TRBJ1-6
TGTGCCAGCAGCTCACAGGGGACAGGGGCGTATTCACCCCTCCACTTT
CASSSQGTGAYSPLHF
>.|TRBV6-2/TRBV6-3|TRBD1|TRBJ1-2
TGTGCCAGCAGTCCCTCTCGGACAGGGCCTGGCTACACCTTC
CASSPSRTGPGYTF
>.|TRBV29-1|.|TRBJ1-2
TGCAGCGTTAGGTCCGGCAGGGGCTACACCTTC
CSVRSGRGYTF
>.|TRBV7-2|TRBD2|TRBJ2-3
TGTGCCAGCAGCTTCGGTTCGCTAGCGGGGGGACTCACAGATACGCAGTATTTT
CASSFGSLAGGLTDTQYF
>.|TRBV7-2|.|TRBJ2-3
TGTGCCAGCAGCTTAGATACGGGCACAGATACGCAGTATTTT
CASSLDTGTDTQYF
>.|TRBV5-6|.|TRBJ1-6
TGTGCCAGCAGCTTGGCGGGGGGCTCCTATAATTCACCCCTCCACTTT
CASSLAGGSYNSPLHF
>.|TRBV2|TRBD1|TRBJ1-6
TGTGCCAGCAACGGACAGGGGGTTTCACCCCTCCACTTT
CASNGQGVSPLHF
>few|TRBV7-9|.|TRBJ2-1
TGTGCCAGCAGCTTAGCTTCGGACGGGGACAATGAGCAGTTCTTC
CASSLASDGDNEQFF
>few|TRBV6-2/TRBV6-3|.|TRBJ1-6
TGTGCCAGCAGCGCGGGACTGGATAATTCACCCCTCCACTTT
CASSAGLDNSPLHF
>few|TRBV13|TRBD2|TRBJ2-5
TGTGCCAGCAGCTTCCGGGGGGGAGATGAGACCCAGTACTTC
CASSFRGGDETQYF
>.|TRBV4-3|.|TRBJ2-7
TGCGCCAGCAGCCCCGGAGGCACCGGGACAAAGGTAGGGGCCCCGTCCTACGAGCAGTACTTC
CASSPGGTGTKVGAPSYEQYF
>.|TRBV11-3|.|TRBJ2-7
TGTGCCAGCAGCTTAGCTTACGAGCAGTACTTC
CASSLAYEQYF
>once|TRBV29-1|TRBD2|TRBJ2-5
TGCAGCGTCGGGACTAGCGACTTCACAAATAGGTTGGCCCAGTACTTC
CSVGTSDFTNRLAQYF
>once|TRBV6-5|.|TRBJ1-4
TGTGCCAGCAGTCCTAACAGAAACTTGAATGAAAAACTGTTTTTT
CASSPNRNLNEKLFF
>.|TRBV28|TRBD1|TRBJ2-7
TGTGCCAGCCGGACAGGGGCCACCTACGAGCAGTACTTC
CASRTGATYEQYF
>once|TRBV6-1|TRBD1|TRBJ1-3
TGTGCCAGCAGTGCAACGGGACAGCGATATGCTGGGGGAAACACCATATATTTT
CASSATGQRYAGGNTIYF
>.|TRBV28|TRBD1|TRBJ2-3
TGTGCCAGCAGTTTAAGACAGGGGCTAGCGGATACGCAGTATTTT
CASSLRQGLADTQYF
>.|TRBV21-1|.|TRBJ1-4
TGTGCCAGCAGCACCCGGGACAGGGCCGCAACTAATGAAAAACTGTTTTTT
CASSTRDRAATNEKLFF
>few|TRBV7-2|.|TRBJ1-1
TGTGCCAGCAGCTTAGCCGGAACAGGGATGAACACTGAAGCTTTCTTT
CASSLAGTGMNTEAFF
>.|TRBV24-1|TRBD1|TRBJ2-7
TGTGCCACCAGTGATTTTAACAGGGGGCACTACGAGCAGTACTTC
CATSDFNRGHYEQYF